Shown below are 8 T cell receptor beta chains from a single sample sequenced in a study of technical replicates of blood from a few donors. Method: immunoSEQ multiplex PCR; TCRdb's copy keeps in-frame clones and lacks some. This table has 60,000 to 80,000 clones, roughly 91% appearing once. Sequencing used PBMCs. All receptors derive from a human donor in good health. Some clones in this sample may be carry-over from other donors' samples.

The rearrangement links TRBV5-8 to TRBJ2-3; D remains unclear. The V gene lost 6 bases and the J gene lost 6 bases, with 11 bases spanning the gap. The CDR3 contains 12 residues. The germline gives CDR1 SGHTS, CDR2 YDEGEE. In DNA form, the CDR3 reads TGTGCCAGCACCCAGTCCCTCGATACGCAGTATTTT. It is translated as CASTQSLDTQYF.

V is TRBV19 and J is TRBJ1-2; 7 bases fit TRBD1. The J segment lost 3 bases and the V segment lost 4 bases, leaving 11 bases of the junction unmatched. CDR3 length equals 16 residues. CDR1 is LNHDA, CDR2 SQIVND, per germline (reference sequence). CDR3 DNA sequence: TGTGCCAGTAGTAAGGGAGGAGCAGGGGGAGACTATGGCTACACCTTC. Protein product: CASSKGGAGGDYGYTF.

The CDR3 sequence is CASRPRPSGFSEQFF. The CDR3 coding sequence is TGTGCCAGCAGACCAAGGCCTAGCGGGTTCAGTGAGCAGTTCTTC. The V and J genes are TRBV11-2 and TRBJ2-1; 8 bases line up with TRBD2. V was clipped by 6 bases and J by 9 bases; unmatched bases: 13. Germline values: CDR1 SGHAT, CDR2 FQNNGV. The CDR3 sequence is 15 residues long.

This CDR3 is CASSPSLNEQFF. The CDR3 nucleotides are TGTGCCAGCAGCCCCTCACTCAATGAGCAGTTCTTC. The J gene is TRBJ2-1, the V gene TRBV7-9; D not certain. Germline CDR1 is SEHNR and CDR2 is FQNEAQ (reference sequence). The CDR3 totals 12 residues. Trimming pared 5 bases from V and 6 bases from J, leaving 8 bases between. Full variable domain (missing parts from reference TRBV7-9 and TRBJ2-1): DTGVSQNPRHKITKRGQNVTFRCDPISEHNRLYWYRQTLGQGPEFLTYFQNEAQLEKSRLLSDRFSAERPKGSFSTLEIQRTEQGDSAMYLCASSPSLNEQFFGPGTRLTVL.

The V call is TRBV15, the J call TRBJ2-5; TRBD1 aligns across 7 bases. Germline CDR1 is LNHNV and CDR2 is YYDKDF (reference sequence). The CDR3 is made up of 13 amino acids. J lost 5 bases, V lost 4 bases, and 4 bases had no gene match. CDR3 residues: CATSKSRGETQYF. Here the CDR3 DNA reads TGTGCCACCAGCAAAAGCAGGGGGGAGACCCAGTACTTC.

V and J are TRBV7-9 and TRBJ1-2; no definite D call. With 5 bases removed from V and 8 bases from J, the gap between germline ends came to 18 bases. This CDR3 is built from 14 residues. Germline-derived CDR1 and CDR2 are SEHNR and FQNEAQ (reference sequence). This CDR3 is CASSPEINTVGYTF. CDR3 DNA: TGTGCCAGCAGCCCCGAGATTAATACCGTGGGCTACACCTTC.

This chain connects TRBV5-6 to TRBJ2-7; D gene uncertain. The CDR3 runs to 12 residues. Germline V gives CDR1 SGHDT, CDR2 YYEEEE. The V end was cut by 1 base, the J end by 5 bases, with 7 bases between. The CDR3 is CASSLTSHEQYF. The CDR3 DNA is TGTGCCAGCAGCTTGACTTCCCACGAGCAGTACTTC.

The gene calls are TRBV5-1 and TRBJ2-2; a possible D gene is TRBD2 (5 bases). With 5 bases removed from V and 5 bases from J, the gap between germline ends came to 16 bases. CDR3 size: 15 residues. The V gene's germline CDR1 is SGHRS and CDR2 YFSETQ. The CDR3 nucleotides are TGCGCCAGCAGAGAGACCAGCGGTTGGACCGGGGAGCTGTTTTTT. As protein: CASRETSGWTGELFF.